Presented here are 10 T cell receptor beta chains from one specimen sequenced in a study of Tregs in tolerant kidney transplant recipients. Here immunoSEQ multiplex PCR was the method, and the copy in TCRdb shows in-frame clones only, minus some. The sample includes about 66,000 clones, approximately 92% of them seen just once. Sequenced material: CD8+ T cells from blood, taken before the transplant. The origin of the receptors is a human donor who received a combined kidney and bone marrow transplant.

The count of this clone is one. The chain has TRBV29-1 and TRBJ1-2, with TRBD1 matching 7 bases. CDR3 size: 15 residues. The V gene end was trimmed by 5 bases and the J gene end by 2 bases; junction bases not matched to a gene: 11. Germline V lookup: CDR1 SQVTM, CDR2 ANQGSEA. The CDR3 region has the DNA TGCAGCGTTCCCTATAACGAGGGACAGAACTATGGCTACACCTTC. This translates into CSVPYNEGQNYGYTF.

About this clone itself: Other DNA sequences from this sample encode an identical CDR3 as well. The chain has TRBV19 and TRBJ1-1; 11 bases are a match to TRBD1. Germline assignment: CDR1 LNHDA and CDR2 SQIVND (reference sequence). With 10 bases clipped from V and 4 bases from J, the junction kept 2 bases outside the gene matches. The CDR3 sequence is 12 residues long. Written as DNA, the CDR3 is TGTGCCACGGGACAGGGGGGCACTGAAGCTTTCTTT. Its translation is CATGQGGTEAFF. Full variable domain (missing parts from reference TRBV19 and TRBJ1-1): DGGITQSPKYLFRKEGQNVTLSCEQNLNHDAMYWYRQDPGQGLRLIYYSQIVNDFQKGDIAEGYSVSREKKESFPLTVTSAQKNPTAFYLCATGQGGTEAFFGQGTRLTVV.

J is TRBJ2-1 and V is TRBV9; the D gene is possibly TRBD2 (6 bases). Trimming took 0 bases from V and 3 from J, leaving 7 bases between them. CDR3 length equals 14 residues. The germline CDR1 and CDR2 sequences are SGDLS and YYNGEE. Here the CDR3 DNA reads TGTGCCAGCAGCGTAGGACTAGACTACAATGAGCAGTTCTTC. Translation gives CASSVGLDYNEQFF. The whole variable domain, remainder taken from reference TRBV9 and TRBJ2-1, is DSGVTQTPKHLITATGQRVTLRCSPRSGDLSVYWYQQSLDQGLQFLIQYYNGEERAKGNILERFSAQQFPDLHSELNLSSLELGDSALYFCASSVGLDYNEQFFGPGTRLTVL.

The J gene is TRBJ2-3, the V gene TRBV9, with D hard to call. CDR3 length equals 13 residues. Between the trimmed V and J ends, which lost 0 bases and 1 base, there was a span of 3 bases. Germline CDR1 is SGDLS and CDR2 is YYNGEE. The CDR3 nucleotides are TGTGCCAGCAGCGTAGGCGGCACAGATACGCAGTATTTT. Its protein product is CASSVGGTDTQYF.

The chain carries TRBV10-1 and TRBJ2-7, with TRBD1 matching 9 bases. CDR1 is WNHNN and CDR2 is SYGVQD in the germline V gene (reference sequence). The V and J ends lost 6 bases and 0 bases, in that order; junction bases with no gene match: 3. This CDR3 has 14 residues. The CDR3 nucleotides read TGCGCCAGCAGACAGGGACAGGGCTCCTACGAGCAGTACTTC. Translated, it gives CASRQGQGSYEQYF.

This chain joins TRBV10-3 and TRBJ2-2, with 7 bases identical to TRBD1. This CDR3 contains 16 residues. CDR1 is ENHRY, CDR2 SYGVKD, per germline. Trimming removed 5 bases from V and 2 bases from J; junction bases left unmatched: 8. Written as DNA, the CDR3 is TGTGCCATCAGTCCCGACAGGGCCTTAAACACCGGGGAGCTGTTTTTT. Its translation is CAISPDRALNTGELFF.

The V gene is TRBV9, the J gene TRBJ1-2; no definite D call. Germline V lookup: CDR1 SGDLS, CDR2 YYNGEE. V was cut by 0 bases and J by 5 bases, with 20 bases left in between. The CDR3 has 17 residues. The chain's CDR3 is CASSVEVLESDPYGYTF. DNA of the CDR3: TGTGCCAGCAGCGTAGAAGTTCTAGAATCCGATCCTTATGGCTACACCTTC.

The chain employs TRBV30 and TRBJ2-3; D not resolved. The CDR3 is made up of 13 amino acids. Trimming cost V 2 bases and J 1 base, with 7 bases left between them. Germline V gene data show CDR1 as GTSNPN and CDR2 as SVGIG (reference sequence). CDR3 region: CAWSSVRTDTQYF. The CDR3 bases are TGTGCCTGGAGTTCGGTACGCACAGATACGCAGTATTTT.

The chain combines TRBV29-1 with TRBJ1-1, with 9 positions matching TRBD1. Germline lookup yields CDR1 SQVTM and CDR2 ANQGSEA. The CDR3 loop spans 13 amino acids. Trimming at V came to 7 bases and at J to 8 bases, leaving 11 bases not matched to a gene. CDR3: CSGGQGKGWEAFF. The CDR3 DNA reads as TGCAGCGGAGGACAGGGGAAGGGTTGGGAAGCTTTCTTT.

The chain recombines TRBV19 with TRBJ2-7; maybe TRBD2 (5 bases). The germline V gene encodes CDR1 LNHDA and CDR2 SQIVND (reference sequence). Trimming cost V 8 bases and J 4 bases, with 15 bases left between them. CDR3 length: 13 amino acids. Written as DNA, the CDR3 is TGTGCCAGTGCCGCCGGGAACGGGTACGAGCAGTACTTC. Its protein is CASAAGNGYEQYF.